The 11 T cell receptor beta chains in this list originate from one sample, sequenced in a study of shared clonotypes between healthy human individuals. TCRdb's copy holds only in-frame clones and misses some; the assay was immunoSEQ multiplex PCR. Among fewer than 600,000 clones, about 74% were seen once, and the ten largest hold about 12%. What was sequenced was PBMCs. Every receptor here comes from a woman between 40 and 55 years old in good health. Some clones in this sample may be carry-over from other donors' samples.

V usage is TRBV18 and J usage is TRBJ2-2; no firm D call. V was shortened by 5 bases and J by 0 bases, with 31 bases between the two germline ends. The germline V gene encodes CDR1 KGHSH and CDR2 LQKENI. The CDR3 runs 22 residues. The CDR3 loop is CASSGKGPQHTRDTANTGELFF. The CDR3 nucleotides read TGTGCCAGCTCAGGGAAAGGACCTCAACATACAAGGGATACCGCGAACACCGGGGAGCTGTTTTTT.

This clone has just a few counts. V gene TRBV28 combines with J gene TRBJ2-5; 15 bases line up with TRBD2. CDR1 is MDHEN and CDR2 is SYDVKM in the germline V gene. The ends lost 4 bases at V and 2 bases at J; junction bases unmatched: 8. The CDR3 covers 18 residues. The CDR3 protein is CASSSFGLAGGGQETQYF. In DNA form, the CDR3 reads TGTGCCAGCAGTTCATTCGGACTAGCGGGAGGGGGGCAAGAGACCCAGTACTTC.

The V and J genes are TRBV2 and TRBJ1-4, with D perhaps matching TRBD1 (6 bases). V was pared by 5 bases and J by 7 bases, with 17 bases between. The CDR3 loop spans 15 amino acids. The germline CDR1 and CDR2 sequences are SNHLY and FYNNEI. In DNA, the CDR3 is TGTGCCAGCAGTAGCGCATCAGGGGTGGGTGAAAAACTGTTTTTT. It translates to CASSSASGVGEKLFF.

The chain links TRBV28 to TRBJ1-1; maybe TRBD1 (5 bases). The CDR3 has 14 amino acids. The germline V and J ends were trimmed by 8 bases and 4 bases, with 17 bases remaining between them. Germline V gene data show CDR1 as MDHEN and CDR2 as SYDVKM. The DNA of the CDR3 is TGTGCCAGCCCGCGGGGCAGGGATAGCACTGAAGCTTTCTTT. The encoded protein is CASPRGRDSTEAFF.

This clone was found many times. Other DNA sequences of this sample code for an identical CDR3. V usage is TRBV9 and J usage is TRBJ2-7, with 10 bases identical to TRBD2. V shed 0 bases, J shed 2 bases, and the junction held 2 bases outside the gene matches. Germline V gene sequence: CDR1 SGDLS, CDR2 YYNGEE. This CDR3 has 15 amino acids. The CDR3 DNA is TGTGCCAGCAGCGTAGGGACTAGCGGTCCCTACGAGCAGTACTTC. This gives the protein CASSVGTSGPYEQYF.

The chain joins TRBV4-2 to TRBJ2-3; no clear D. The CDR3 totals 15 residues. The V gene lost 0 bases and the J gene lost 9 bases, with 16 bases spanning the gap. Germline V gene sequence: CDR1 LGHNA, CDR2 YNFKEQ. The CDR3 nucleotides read TGTGCCAGCAGCCAAGATCCTTGGGCGCCCGCCACGCAGTATTTT. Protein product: CASSQDPWAPATQYF.

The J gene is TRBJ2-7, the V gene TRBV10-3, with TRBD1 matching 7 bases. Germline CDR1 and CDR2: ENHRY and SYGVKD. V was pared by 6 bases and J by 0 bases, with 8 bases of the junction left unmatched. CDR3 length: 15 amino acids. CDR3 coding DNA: TGTGCCATCAGCCCCCGGGACAGACTCTCCTACGAGCAGTACTTC. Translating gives CAISPRDRLSYEQYF.

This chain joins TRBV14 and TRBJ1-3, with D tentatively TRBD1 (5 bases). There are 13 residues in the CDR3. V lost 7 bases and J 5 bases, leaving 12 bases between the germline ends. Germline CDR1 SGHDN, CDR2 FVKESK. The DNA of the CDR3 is TGTGCCAGCAACCGGGACCGGCGAAACACCATATATTTT. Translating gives CASNRDRRNTIYF.

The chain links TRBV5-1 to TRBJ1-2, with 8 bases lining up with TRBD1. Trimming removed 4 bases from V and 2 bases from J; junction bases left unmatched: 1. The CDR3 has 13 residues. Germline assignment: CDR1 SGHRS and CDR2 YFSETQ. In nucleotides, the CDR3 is TGCGCCAGCAGCACAGGGGGAAACTATGGCTACACCTTC. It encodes CASSTGGNYGYTF.

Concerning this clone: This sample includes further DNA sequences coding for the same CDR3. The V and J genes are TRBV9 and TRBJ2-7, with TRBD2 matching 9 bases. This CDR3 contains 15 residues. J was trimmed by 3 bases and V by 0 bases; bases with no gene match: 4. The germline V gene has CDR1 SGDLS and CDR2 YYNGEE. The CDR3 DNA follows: TGTGCCAGCAGCGTAGGGTTAGCGGGGGACTACGAGCAGTACTTC. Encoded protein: CASSVGLAGDYEQYF.

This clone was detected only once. The CDR3 here is CASSTGQGSEQYF. As DNA, the CDR3 is TGTGCCAGTAGTACGGGACAGGGTAGCGAGCAGTACTTC. The chain couples TRBV19 to TRBJ2-7; 9 nucleotides match TRBD1. The V gene end was trimmed by 4 bases and the J gene end by 6 bases; junction bases not matched to a gene: 4. The CDR3 runs 13 residues. CDR1 LNHDA and CDR2 SQIVND come from the germline V gene (reference sequence).